These 28 T cell receptor beta chains share one sample of origin, sequenced in a study of CD8+ T cells in alopecia areata. The sequencing template was cDNA reverse transcribed from extracted RNA. Here immunoSEQ multiplex PCR was the method, and the copy in TCRdb shows in-frame clones only, minus some. In the table there are 95,000 to 120,000 clones, roughly 56% of which are singletons. Treatment described: oral pan-JAK inhibitor, 5-10 mg twice daily. The input for sequencing was CD4+ T cells sorted from blood, taken at week 24, from a patient treated with tofacitinib. These TCRs come from a human donor with alopecia areata.

The V call is TRBV5-1, the J call TRBJ1-5; 7 nucleotides line up with TRBD1. Losses at the gene ends were 0 bases for V and 5 bases for J; bases not matched to a gene: 2. Germline CDR1 SGHRS, CDR2 YFSETQ. The CDR3 is made up of 14 amino acids. CDR3: CASSLGGGDQPQHF. The CDR3 region has the DNA TGCGCCAGCAGCTTGGGAGGGGGCGATCAGCCCCAGCATTTT.

This chain links TRBV2 with TRBJ2-7, with no clear D. The CDR3 has 15 residues. Trimming pared 2 bases from V and 7 bases from J, leaving 18 bases between. Germline V CDR1 and CDR2: SNHLY, FYNNEI. CDR3 bases: TGTGCCAGCAGTGAAACCGCCGTCGGCCTGTTTGAGCAGTACTTC. It specifies CASSETAVGLFEQYF.

In its sample, this clone was seen a few times. The chain couples TRBV5-1 to TRBJ2-7, with unresolved D. The V gene lost 4 bases and the J gene lost 0 bases, with 11 bases spanning the gap. The CDR3 sequence is 14 residues long. Germline CDR1 is SGHRS and CDR2 is YFSETQ. The CDR3 region is CASSPADSSYEQYF. The CDR3 DNA sequence: TGCGCCAGCAGCCCGGCAGATAGCTCCTACGAGCAGTACTTC.

This clone has only a few counts. The chain joins TRBV29-1 to TRBJ1-1; tentative D call: TRBD1 (5 bases). This CDR3 comprises 11 residues. V was shortened by 7 bases and J by 8 bases, with 14 bases between the two germline ends. Germline V gives CDR1 SQVTM, CDR2 ANQGSEA. The chain's CDR3 is CSARQGIEAFF. In nucleotides, the CDR3 is TGCAGCGCCAGGCAGGGAATAGAAGCTTTCTTT. The whole variable domain, filled in from reference TRBV29-1 and TRBJ1-1, reads SAVISQKPSRDICQRGTSLTIQCQVDSQVTMMFWYRQQPGQSLTLIATANQGSEATYESGFVIDKFPISRPNLTFSTLTVSNMSPEDSSIYLCSARQGIEAFFGQGTRLTVV.

The V gene is TRBV7-2, the J gene TRBJ2-5, with 9 positions matching TRBD1. CDR1 and CDR2 from the germline V gene are SGHTA and FQGNSA. Germline trimming cut 5 bases from V and 5 bases from J; bases unmatched to any gene: 9. This CDR3 comprises 15 residues. CDR3 nucleotides: TGTGCCAGCAGCCCCAGACAGGGGGGGTCTGAGACCCAGTACTTC. This gives the protein CASSPRQGGSETQYF.

This clone has just a few counts. V gene TRBV7-9 combines with J gene TRBJ2-1; tentatively, D is TRBD2 (5 bases). Germline values: CDR1 SEHNR, CDR2 FQNEAQ (reference sequence). V lost 6 bases, J lost 10 bases, and 13 bases lay in between. The CDR3 extends over 12 amino acids. The CDR3 sequence: CASRSSGWEQFF. The CDR3 DNA sequence: TGTGCCAGCAGGTCCTCGGGGTGGGAGCAGTTCTTC.

The gene calls are TRBV5-4 and TRBJ1-1; no firm D call. Trimming cost V 0 bases and J 0 bases, with 9 bases left between them. The V gene's germline CDR1 is SGHNT and CDR2 YYREEE (reference sequence). The CDR3 runs to 15 residues. The CDR3 DNA sequence: TGTGCCAGCAGCTTGGAGTCAGTACTGAACACTGAAGCTTTCTTT. Residues: CASSLESVLNTEAFF.

This clone was observed a few times. The rearrangement links TRBV30 to TRBJ2-1; 13 nucleotides align to TRBD2. V was pared by 2 bases and J by 5 bases, with 3 bases of the junction left unmatched. In germline, CDR1 is GTSNPN, CDR2 SVGIG (reference sequence). CDR3 length: 15 amino acids. The CDR3 loop is CAWSSGLAGNNEQFF. The CDR3 DNA is TGTGCCTGGAGTTCGGGACTAGCGGGGAACAATGAGCAGTTCTTC.

Details on this clone: Mismatch with germline at one junction end may stem from a read error. V and J are TRBV5-1 and TRBJ2-5, with TRBD1 matching over 7 bases. Looked up from germline, CDR1 is SGHRS and CDR2 is YFSETQ. The CDR3 contains 13 residues. CDR3 sequence (DNA): TGCGCCAGCAGATTGGGACAGCAAGAGACCCAGTACTTC. Translating gives CASRLGQQETQYF.

The chain uses TRBV5-4 and TRBJ2-1, with TRBD2 matching over 7 bases. CDR1 is SGHNT and CDR2 is YYREEE in the germline V gene (reference sequence). The CDR3 consists of 15 residues. V was clipped by 5 bases and J by 3 bases; unmatched bases: 8. The CDR3 region is CASSWAASGYNEQFF. The CDR3 DNA reads as TGTGCCAGCAGTTGGGCAGCTAGCGGCTACAATGAGCAGTTCTTC.

CDR3: CSARQGNGYTF. The DNA for the CDR3 is TGCAGCGCTCGACAGGGTAATGGCTACACCTTC. The chain couples TRBV29-1 to TRBJ1-2, with 7 bases identical to TRBD1. V shed 7 bases, J shed 6 bases, and the junction held 5 bases outside the gene matches. The CDR3 consists of 11 residues. From germline, CDR1 is SQVTM and CDR2 ANQGSEA.

There are a few counts of this clone. The chain joins TRBV5-6 to TRBJ2-1; TRBD2 matches 7 bases. This CDR3 is built from 17 residues. The V and J ends lost 4 bases and 0 bases, in that order; junction bases with no gene match: 10. Germline loops: CDR1 SGHDT, CDR2 YYEEEE. The CDR3 reads CASSTTRLADSYNEQFF. DNA of the CDR3: TGTGCCAGCAGCACCACTAGACTAGCAGACTCCTACAATGAGCAGTTCTTC.

This clone has just a few counts. This specimen includes other DNA sequences encoding the same CDR3. This chain connects TRBV30 to TRBJ2-1, with unresolved D. The CDR3 is 11 amino acids. V shed 1 base and J shed 6 bases, with 4 bases lying between them. CDR1 is GTSNPN and CDR2 is SVGIG in the germline V gene (reference sequence). Here the CDR3 reads CAWSGLNEQFF. In nucleotides, the CDR3 is TGTGCCTGGAGTGGACTCAATGAGCAGTTCTTC. Drawing the rest from reference TRBV30 and TRBJ2-1, the complete variable domain is SQTIHQWPATLVQPVGSPLSLECTVEGTSNPNLYWYRQAAGRGLQLLFYSVGIGQISSEVPQNLSASRPQDRQFILSSKKLLLSDSGFYLCAWSGLNEQFFGPGTRLTVL.

This chain connects TRBV7-2 to TRBJ2-7, with a weak D call TRBD2 (5 bases). CDR3 length: 14 amino acids. Trimming cost V 5 bases and J 3 bases, with 14 bases left between them. From germline, CDR1 is SGHTA and CDR2 FQGNSA. The CDR3 loop reads CASSVSGINYEQYF. DNA of the CDR3: TGTGCCAGCAGCGTATCCGGGATAAACTACGAGCAGTACTTC.

This chain connects TRBV7-2 to TRBJ1-2; a possible D gene is TRBD1 (6 bases). Germline V gene lookup returns CDR1 SGHTA and CDR2 FQGNSA. V was pared by 1 base and J by 3 bases, with 9 bases between. There are 14 residues in the CDR3. The CDR3 loop reads CASSLVRTDYGYTF. DNA for the CDR3: TGTGCCAGCAGCTTAGTTCGGACAGACTATGGCTACACCTTC. Supplemented by reference TRBV7-2 and TRBJ1-2, the full variable domain reads GAGVSQSPSNKVTEKGKDVELRCDPISGHTALYWYRQSLGQGLEFLIYFQGNSAPDKSGLPSDRFSAERTGGSVSTLTIQRTQQEDSAVYLCASSLVRTDYGYTFGSGTRLTVV.

This chain connects TRBV2 to TRBJ1-2, with unresolved D. Trimming pared 4 bases from V and 1 base from J, leaving 10 bases between. Germline V gene lookup returns CDR1 SNHLY and CDR2 FYNNEI. The CDR3 runs to 14 residues. The CDR3 loop reads CASSVQEVNYGYTF. The CDR3 coding sequence is TGTGCCAGCAGTGTCCAGGAAGTTAACTATGGCTACACCTTC.

The chain recombines TRBV25-1 with TRBJ1-2; weak D call: TRBD1 (5 bases). CDR1 and CDR2 (germline): MGHDK, SYGVNS. Trimming pared 7 bases from V and 6 bases from J, leaving 12 bases between. CDR3 length equals 12 residues. The CDR3 DNA is TGTGCCAGCAAGGGGCCCGGGGATGGCTACACCTTC. This sequence encodes CASKGPGDGYTF.

The chain couples TRBV2 to TRBJ1-2, with 8 positions matching TRBD1. CDR3 size: 12 residues. In germline, CDR1 is SNHLY, CDR2 FYNNEI. The junction had 4 bases not matched to a gene; V was cut back by 9 bases and J by 4 bases. The CDR3 bases are TGTGCCAGTTCGCAGGGGGCCTATGGCTACACCTTC. This codes for CASSQGAYGYTF.

The chain employs TRBV2 and TRBJ1-2, with no clear D. The germline V gene encodes CDR1 SNHLY and CDR2 FYNNEI. Trimming removed 2 bases from V and 8 bases from J, with 12 bases in between. This CDR3 comprises 13 residues. The CDR3 loop is CASSEQARRGYTF. The CDR3 DNA follows: TGTGCCAGCAGTGAACAGGCCAGGCGGGGCTACACCTTC.

The chain employs TRBV30 and TRBJ1-1, with D unresolved. The V gene lost 2 bases and the J gene lost 4 bases, with 5 bases spanning the gap. There are 11 residues in the CDR3. The germline CDR1 and CDR2 sequences are GTSNPN and SVGIG (reference sequence). CDR3 loop: CAWSRGTEAFF. Here the CDR3 DNA reads TGTGCCTGGAGTCGTGGCACTGAAGCTTTCTTT. The complete variable domain, with remaining parts taken from reference TRBV30 and TRBJ1-1, reads SQTIHQWPATLVQPVGSPLSLECTVEGTSNPNLYWYRQAAGRGLQLLFYSVGIGQISSEVPQNLSASRPQDRQFILSSKKLLLSDSGFYLCAWSRGTEAFFGQGTRLTVV.

This clone appeared once. This rearrangement joins TRBV4-1 to TRBJ1-5, with 8 bases that match TRBD1. The length of the CDR3 is 15 residues. V gave up 4 bases and J gave up 3 bases; unmatched junction bases: 5. CDR1 and CDR2 (germline): MGHRA, YSYEKL. This CDR3 reads CASSPDRDYNQPQHF. As DNA, the CDR3 is TGCGCCAGCAGCCCGGACAGGGACTACAATCAGCCCCAGCATTTT.

The chain joins TRBV27 to TRBJ2-7, with D unresolved. The CDR3 is 12 residues long. The V end lost 8 bases, the J end lost 4 bases, and 12 bases lay between the germline ends. Per germline, CDR1 MNHEY and CDR2 SMNVEV (reference sequence). The CDR3 nucleotides read TGTGCCAGCCGCAGAAATGATTACGAGCAGTACTTC. Amino acid sequence: CASRRNDYEQYF.

This clone was recorded once. This chain joins TRBV5-1 and TRBJ2-1; a possible D gene is TRBD2 (6 bases). The CDR3 sequence is 13 residues long. The ends were cut back, 4 bases at V and 8 bases at J, with 13 bases in the middle. Germline-derived CDR1 and CDR2 are SGHRS and YFSETQ. The CDR3 here is CASSAGPRDEQFF. For the CDR3, the DNA is TGCGCCAGCAGCGCGGGACCGCGGGATGAGCAGTTCTTC.

This clone was observed once. The rearrangement joins TRBV27 to TRBJ1-2, with D tentatively TRBD1 (5 bases). The CDR3 covers 17 residues. Germline-derived CDR1 and CDR2 are MNHEY and SMNVEV (reference sequence). Trimming stripped 7 bases from V and 5 bases from J, with 26 bases between. The CDR3 protein is CASTQLGAGSGGYGYTF. In DNA form, the CDR3 reads TGTGCCAGCACCCAACTTGGGGCAGGTTCGGGAGGTTATGGCTACACCTTC.

The chain employs TRBV2 and TRBJ1-1; weak D call: TRBD1 (6 bases). V gave up 5 bases and J gave up 7 bases, with 14 bases separating them. Germline assignment: CDR1 SNHLY and CDR2 FYNNEI. This CDR3 has 13 amino acids. CDR3 in DNA: TGTGCCAGCAGTAACCAGGGGCAGTTTGAAGCTTTCTTT. This sequence encodes CASSNQGQFEAFF.

The chain employs TRBV6-1 and TRBJ1-6; D is ambiguous. The CDR3 has 19 amino acids. Germline lookup yields CDR1 MNHNS and CDR2 SASEGT. V lost 1 base and J lost 0, with 16 bases in between. CDR3 residues: CASSEVMRPRSSYNSPLHF. The CDR3 DNA sequence: TGTGCCAGCAGTGAAGTAATGAGACCGCGAAGCTCCTATAATTCACCCCTCCACTTT.

The chain uses TRBV7-2 and TRBJ2-2; 8 bases are a match to TRBD2. V dropped 5 bases and J dropped 0; count of bases not matched to a gene: 2. CDR3 length: 15 amino acids. Germline lookup yields CDR1 SGHTA and CDR2 FQGNSA. CDR3 sequence reads: CASSGGGSNTGELFF. The CDR3, as DNA: TGTGCCAGCAGCGGCGGGGGGTCGAACACCGGGGAGCTGTTTTTT.

The chain recombines TRBV4-3 with TRBJ1-2; D is undetermined. Germline V CDR1 and CDR2: LGHNA, YSLEER. Trimming cost V 0 bases and J 5 bases, with 13 bases left between them. This CDR3 is 15 amino acids long. CDR3 bases: TGCGCCAGCAGCCAAGATCAGTCTATCGGGTATGGCTACACCTTC. Residues: CASSQDQSIGYGYTF.